Reported below is one T cell receptor beta chain. The data were taken from a study of T cell responses to AZD1222 COVID-19 vaccine. Produced via immunoSEQ multiplex PCR; TCRdb's table is partial and in-frame only. The sample contains fewer than 150,000 clones, 88% of which appear only once. This CDR3 spans 15 amino acids. V was cut by 4 bases and J by 0 bases, with 13 bases left in between. Germline V gene sequence: CDR1 SGDLS, CDR2 YYNGEE. This chain uses TRBV9 with TRBJ1-1, with a tentative D call TRBD1 (6 bases). This receptor was identified in an adult who received the AZD1222 COVID-19 vaccine. The sequences come from peripheral blood, collected 28 days after the second AZD1222 dose. CDR3 amino acids: CASSSRQVMNTEAFF. The CDR3 DNA reads TGTGCCAGCAGCTCACGACAGGTCATGAACACTGAAGCTTTCTTT.